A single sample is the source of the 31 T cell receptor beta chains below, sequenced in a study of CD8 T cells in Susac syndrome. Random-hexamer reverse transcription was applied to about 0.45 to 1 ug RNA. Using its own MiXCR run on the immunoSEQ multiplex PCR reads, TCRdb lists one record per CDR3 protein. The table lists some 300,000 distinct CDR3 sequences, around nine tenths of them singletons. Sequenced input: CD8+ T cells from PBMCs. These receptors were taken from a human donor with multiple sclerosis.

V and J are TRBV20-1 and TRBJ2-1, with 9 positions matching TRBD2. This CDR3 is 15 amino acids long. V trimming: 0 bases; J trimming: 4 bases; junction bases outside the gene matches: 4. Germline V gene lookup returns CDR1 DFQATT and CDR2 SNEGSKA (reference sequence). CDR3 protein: CSARDLAGPYNEQFF. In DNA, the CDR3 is TGCAGTGCTAGAGATCTAGCGGGACCATACAATGAGCAGTTCTTC.

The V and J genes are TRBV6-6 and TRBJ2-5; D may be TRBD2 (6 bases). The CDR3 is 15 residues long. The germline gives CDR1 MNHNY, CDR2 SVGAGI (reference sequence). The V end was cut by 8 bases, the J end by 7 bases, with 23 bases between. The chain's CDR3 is CASSPEEGSGGTQYF. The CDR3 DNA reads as TGTGCCAGCTCCCCTGAGGAGGGGTCTGGGGGGACCCAGTACTTC.

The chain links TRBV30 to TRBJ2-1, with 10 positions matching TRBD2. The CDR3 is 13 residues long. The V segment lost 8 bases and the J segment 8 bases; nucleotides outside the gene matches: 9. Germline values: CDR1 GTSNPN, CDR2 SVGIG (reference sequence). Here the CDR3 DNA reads TGTGCCGTTGAAGCGGGAGGGCCCTATGAGCAGTTCTTC. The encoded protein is CAVEAGGPYEQFF.

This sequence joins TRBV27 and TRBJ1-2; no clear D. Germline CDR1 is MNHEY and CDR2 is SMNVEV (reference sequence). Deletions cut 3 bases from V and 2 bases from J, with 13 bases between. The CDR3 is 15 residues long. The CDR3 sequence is CASSFGRAGNYGYTF. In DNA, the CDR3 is TGTGCCAGCAGTTTTGGGCGGGCTGGGAACTATGGCTACACCTTC.

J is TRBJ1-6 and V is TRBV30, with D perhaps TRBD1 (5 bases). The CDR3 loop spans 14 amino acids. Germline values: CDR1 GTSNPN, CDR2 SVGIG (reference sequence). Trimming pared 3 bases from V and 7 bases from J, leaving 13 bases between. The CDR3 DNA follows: TGTGCCTGGAGGGATACGGCAGGGAATTCACCCCTCCACTTT. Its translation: CAWRDTAGNSPLHF.

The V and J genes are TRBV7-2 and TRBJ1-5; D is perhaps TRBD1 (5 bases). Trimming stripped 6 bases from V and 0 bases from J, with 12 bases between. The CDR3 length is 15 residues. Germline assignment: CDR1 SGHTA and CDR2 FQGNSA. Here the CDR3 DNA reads TGTGCCAGCAGACCCACAGGCTATAGCAATCAGCCCCAGCATTTT. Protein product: CASRPTGYSNQPQHF.

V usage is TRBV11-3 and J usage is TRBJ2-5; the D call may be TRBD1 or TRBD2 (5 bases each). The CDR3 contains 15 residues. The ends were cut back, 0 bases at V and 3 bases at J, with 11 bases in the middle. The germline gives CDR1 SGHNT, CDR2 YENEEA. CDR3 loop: CASSLERDGEETQYF. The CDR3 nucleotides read TGTGCCAGCAGCTTAGAAAGGGACGGAGAAGAGACCCAGTACTTC.

CDR3 sequence reads: CSVRASQKVYNEQFF. DNA of the CDR3: TGCAGCGTTCGGGCTTCCCAAAAAGTCTACAATGAGCAGTTCTTC. J is TRBJ2-1 and V is TRBV29-1; D unclear. Between the trimmed V and J ends, which lost 5 bases and 3 bases, there was a span of 17 bases. The CDR3 consists of 15 residues. Germline V CDR1 and CDR2: SQVTM, ANQGSEA.

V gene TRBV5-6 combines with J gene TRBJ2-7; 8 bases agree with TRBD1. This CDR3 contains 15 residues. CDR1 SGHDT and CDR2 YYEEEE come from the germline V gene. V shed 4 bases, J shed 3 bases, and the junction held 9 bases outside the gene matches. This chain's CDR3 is CASSAAQGVRYEQYF. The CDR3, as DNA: TGTGCCAGCAGCGCAGCACAGGGGGTTCGCTACGAGCAGTACTTC. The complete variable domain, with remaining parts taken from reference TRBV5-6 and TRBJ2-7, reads DAGVTQSPTHLIKTRGQQVTLRCSPKSGHDTVSWYQQALGQGPQFIFQYYEEEERQRGNFPDRFSGHQFPNYSSELNVNALLLGDSALYLCASSAAQGVRYEQYFGPGTRLTVT.

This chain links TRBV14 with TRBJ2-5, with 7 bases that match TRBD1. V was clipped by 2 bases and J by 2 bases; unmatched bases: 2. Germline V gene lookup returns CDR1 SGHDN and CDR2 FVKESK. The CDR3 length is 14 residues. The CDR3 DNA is TGTGCCAGCAGCCAATGGGACAGACAAGAGACCCAGTACTTC. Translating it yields CASSQWDRQETQYF.

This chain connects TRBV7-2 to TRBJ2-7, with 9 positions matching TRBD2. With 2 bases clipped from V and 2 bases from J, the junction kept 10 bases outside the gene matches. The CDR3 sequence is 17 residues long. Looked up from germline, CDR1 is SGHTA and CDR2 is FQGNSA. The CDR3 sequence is CASSLSSGSYYAYEQYF. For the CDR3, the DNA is TGTGCCAGCAGCTTAAGTAGCGGGAGTTACTACGCCTACGAGCAGTACTTC.

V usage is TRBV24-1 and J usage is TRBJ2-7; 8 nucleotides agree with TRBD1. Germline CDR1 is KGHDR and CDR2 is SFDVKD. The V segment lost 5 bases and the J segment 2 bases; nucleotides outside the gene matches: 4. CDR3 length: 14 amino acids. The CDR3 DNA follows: TGTGCCACCAGTGCTACAGGGGGTCCCTACGAGCAGTACTTC. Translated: CATSATGGPYEQYF.

The CDR3 is CASSYPGRVEQFF. The CDR3 nucleotides read TGTGCCAGCAGTTACCCTGGACGGGTTGAGCAGTTCTTC. This sequence joins TRBV6-6 and TRBJ2-1; D unresolved. The CDR3 totals 13 residues. Trimming shortened V by 2 bases and J by 9 bases, and 11 bases separated the two germline ends. Per the germline V gene, CDR1 is MNHNY and CDR2 is SVGAGI (reference sequence).

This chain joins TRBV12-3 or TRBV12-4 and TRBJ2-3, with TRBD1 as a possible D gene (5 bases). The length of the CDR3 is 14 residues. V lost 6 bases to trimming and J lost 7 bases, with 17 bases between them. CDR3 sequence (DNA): TGTGCCAGCAGCGACCTAGGGGCTACAAATACGCAGTATTTT. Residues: CASSDLGATNTQYF.

The CDR3 reads CASSYLAGTEAFF. The CDR3 nucleotides read TGTGCCAGCAGTTACTTAGCAGGGACCGAAGCTTTCTTT. The chain is built from TRBV6-6 and TRBJ1-1; D perhaps matches TRBD1 (5 bases). The germline gives CDR1 MNHNY, CDR2 SVGAGI (reference sequence). The CDR3 is 13 amino acids. V lost 1 base to trimming and J lost 8 bases, with 11 bases between them.

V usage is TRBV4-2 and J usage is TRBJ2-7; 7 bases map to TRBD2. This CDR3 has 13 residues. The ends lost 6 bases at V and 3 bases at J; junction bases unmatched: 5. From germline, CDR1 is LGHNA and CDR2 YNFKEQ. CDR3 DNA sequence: TGTGCCAGCAGGCCCCCGGGGGGCTACGAGCAGTACTTC. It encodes CASRPPGGYEQYF.

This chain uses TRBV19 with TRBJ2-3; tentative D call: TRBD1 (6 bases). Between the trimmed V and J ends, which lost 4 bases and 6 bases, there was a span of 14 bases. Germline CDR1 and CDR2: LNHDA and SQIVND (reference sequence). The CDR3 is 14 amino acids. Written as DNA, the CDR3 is TGTGCCAGTAGTACGCAGGGGACGGAGGATACGCAGTATTTT. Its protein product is CASSTQGTEDTQYF.

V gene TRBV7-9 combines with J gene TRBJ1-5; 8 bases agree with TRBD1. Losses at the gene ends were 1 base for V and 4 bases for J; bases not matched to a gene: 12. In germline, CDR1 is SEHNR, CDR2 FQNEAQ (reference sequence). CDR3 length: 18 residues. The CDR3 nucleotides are TGTGCCAGCAGCTTAGAGACCGTTGGACAGGGATTAAATCAGCCCCAGCATTTT. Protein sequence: CASSLETVGQGLNQPQHF. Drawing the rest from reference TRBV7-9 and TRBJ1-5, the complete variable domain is DTGVSQNPRHKITKRGQNVTFRCDPISEHNRLYWYRQTLGQGPEFLTYFQNEAQLEKSRLLSDRFSAERPKGSFSTLEIQRTEQGDSAMYLCASSLETVGQGLNQPQHFGDGTRLSIL.

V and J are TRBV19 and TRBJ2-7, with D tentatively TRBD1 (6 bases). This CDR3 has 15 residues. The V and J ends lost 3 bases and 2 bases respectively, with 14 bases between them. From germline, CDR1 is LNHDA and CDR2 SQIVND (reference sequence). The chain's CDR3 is CASSIGSGHPYEQYF. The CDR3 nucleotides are TGTGCCAGTAGTATCGGATCGGGACACCCCTACGAGCAGTACTTC.

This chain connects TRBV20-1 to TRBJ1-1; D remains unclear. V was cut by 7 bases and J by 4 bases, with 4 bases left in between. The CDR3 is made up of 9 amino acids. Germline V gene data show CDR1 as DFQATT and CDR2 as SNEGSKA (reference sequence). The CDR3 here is CSGGTEAFF. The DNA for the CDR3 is TGCAGTGGGGGCACTGAAGCTTTCTTT.

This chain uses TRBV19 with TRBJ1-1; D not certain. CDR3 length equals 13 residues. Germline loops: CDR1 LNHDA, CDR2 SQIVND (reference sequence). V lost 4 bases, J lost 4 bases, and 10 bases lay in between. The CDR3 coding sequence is TGTGCCAGTAGTACCTCGGGGTTCACTGAAGCTTTCTTT. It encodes CASSTSGFTEAFF. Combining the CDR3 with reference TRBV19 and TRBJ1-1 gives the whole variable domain DGGITQSPKYLFRKEGQNVTLSCEQNLNHDAMYWYRQDPGQGLRLIYYSQIVNDFQKGDIAEGYSVSREKKESFPLTVTSAQKNPTAFYLCASSTSGFTEAFFGQGTRLTVV.

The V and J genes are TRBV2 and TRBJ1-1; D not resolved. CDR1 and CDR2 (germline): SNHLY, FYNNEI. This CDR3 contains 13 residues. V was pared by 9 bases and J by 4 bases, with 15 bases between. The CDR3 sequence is CARRTEPSTEAFF. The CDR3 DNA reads TGTGCCAGGAGGACGGAGCCTTCCACTGAAGCTTTCTTT.

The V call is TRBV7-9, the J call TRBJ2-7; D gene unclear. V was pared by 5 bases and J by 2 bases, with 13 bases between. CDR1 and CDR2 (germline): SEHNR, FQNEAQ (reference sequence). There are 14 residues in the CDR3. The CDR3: CASSTSGGPYEQYF. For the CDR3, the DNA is TGTGCCAGCAGCACCTCGGGCGGTCCCTACGAGCAGTACTTC.

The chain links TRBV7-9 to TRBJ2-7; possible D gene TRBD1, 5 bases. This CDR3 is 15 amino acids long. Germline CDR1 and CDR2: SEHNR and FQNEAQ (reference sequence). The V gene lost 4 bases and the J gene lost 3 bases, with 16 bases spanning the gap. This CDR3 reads CASSSPRLGHYEQYF. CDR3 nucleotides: TGTGCCAGCAGCTCCCCGCGGTTGGGGCACTACGAGCAGTACTTC.

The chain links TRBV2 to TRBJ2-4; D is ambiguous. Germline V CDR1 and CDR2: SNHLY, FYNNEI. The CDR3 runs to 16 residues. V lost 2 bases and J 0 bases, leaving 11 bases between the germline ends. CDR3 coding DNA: TGTGCCAGCAGTGAAAGAGGCCAGCTAGCCAAAAACATTCAGTACTTC. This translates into CASSERGQLAKNIQYF. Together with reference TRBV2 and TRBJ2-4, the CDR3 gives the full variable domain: EPEVTQTPSHQVTQMGQEVILRCVPISNHLYFYWYRQILGQKVEFLVSFYNNEISEKSEIFDDQFSVERPDGSNFTLKIRSTKLEDSAMYFCASSERGQLAKNIQYFGAGTRLSVL.

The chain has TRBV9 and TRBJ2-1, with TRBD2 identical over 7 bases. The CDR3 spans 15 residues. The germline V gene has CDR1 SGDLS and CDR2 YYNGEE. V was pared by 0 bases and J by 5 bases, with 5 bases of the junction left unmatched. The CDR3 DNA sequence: TGTGCCAGCAGCGTAGCGGGAGGTCCCCACAATGAGCAGTTCTTC. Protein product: CASSVAGGPHNEQFF. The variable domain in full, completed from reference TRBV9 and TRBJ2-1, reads DSGVTQTPKHLITATGQRVTLRCSPRSGDLSVYWYQQSLDQGLQFLIQYYNGEERAKGNILERFSAQQFPDLHSELNLSSLELGDSALYFCASSVAGGPHNEQFFGPGTRLTVL.

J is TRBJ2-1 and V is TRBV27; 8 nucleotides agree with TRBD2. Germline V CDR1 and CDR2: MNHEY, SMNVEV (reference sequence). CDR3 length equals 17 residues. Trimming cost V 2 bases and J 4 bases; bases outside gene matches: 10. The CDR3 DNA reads TGTGCCAGCAGTTTAACCTCCTTACCGGGGGGGTACAATGAGCAGTTCTTC. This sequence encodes CASSLTSLPGGYNEQFF.

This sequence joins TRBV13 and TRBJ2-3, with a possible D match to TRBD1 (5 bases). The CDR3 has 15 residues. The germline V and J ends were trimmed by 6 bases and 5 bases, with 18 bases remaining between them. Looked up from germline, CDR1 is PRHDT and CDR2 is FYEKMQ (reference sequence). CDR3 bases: TGTGCCAGCAGGGTATATGGCAGGGAAGGAGATACGCAGTATTTT. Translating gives CASRVYGREGDTQYF. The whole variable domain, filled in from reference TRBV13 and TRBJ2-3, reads AAGVIQSPRHLIKEKRETATLKCYPIPRHDTVYWYQQGPGQDPQFLISFYEKMQSDKGSIPDRFSAQQFSDYHSELNMSSLELGDSALYFCASRVYGREGDTQYFGPGTRLTVL.

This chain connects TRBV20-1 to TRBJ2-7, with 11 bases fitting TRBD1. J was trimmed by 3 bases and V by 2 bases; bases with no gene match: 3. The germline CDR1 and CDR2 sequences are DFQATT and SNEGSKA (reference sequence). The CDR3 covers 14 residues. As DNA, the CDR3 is TGCAGTGCTAGACTCGGGACAGGGGGCTACGAGCAGTACTTC. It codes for CSARLGTGGYEQYF.

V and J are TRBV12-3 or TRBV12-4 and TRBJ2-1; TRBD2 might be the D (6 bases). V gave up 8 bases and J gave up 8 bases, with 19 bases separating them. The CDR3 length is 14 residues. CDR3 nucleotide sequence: TGTGCCAGCCTCGGGGGACCGAGGTGGGATGAGCAGTTCTTC. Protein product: CASLGGPRWDEQFF.

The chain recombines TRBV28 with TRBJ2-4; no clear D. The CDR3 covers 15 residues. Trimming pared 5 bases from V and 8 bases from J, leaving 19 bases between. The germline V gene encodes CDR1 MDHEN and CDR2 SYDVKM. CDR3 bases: TGTGCCAGCAGTCCGGAGACCGCTTTAGTTGACATTCAGTACTTC. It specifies CASSPETALVDIQYF.